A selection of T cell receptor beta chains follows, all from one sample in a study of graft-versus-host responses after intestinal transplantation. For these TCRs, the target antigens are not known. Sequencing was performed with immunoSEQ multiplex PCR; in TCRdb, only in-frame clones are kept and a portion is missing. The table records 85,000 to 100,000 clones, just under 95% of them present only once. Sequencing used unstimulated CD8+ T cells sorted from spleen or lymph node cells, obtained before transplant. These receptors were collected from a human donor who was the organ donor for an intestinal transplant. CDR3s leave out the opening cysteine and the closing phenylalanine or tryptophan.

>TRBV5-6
ASSSGGGNQPQH
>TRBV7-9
ASSSLTVTNEKLF
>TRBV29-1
SVTGDNYGYT
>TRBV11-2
ASSSMETGIRDYEQY
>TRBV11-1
ASSVLPGSEAF
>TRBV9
ASSTSGAGGELF
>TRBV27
ASSYLAGVYNEQF
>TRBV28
ASSYLSPGGYGYT
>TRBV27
ASSSPSGAKETQY
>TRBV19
ASSVNRVVGYT
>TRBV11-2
ASSGGLTETQY
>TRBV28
ASSLDSSGAGKSSYNEQF
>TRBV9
ASSPRLGGSGQYNEQF
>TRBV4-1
ASSRAGFNSPLH
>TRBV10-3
AISEGTSLPQGEQY
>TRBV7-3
ASSLTGGTGELF
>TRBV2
AASLAGPYEETQY
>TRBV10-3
AIRSRSDRLNQPQH
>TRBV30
AWNRGQGSDEQY
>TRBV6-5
ASSYPSGELF
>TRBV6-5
ASKLAGGTDTQY
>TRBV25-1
ASSEFFSSGGQTDTQY
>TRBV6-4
ASRVTENTEAF
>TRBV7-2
ASSLVGGSIGETQY
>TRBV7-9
ASSSDRAAYEQY
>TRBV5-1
ASSFGLAVEFYNEQF
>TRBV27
ATMTSGGANEQF
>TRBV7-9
ASSQGDFQPQH
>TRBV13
ASSSGLAGGSRLSDTQY
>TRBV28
ASRGGAYKSESTDTQY
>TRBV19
ASSIVGALEAF
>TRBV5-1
ASSPGGTPRTDTQY
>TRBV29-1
SVAEGPGHTNYGYT
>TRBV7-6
ASSLSGRGRATGNTIY
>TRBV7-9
ASSLGAVLFPYEQY
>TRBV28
ASSFIGTAYEQY
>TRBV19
ASSIDTSGTLDEQF
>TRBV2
ASSEARFLRLTRTEAF
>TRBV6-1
ASRPKVPGVYGYT
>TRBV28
ASRLPGQINQPQH
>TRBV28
ASSQNYEQY
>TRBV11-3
ASSLGEGLAGPRSETQY
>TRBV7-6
ASTLLLREGQETQY
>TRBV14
ASSQGGGLREQY
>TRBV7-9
ASSSQTPAGHLYEQY
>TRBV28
ASSLRVWGVLSGRSYEQY
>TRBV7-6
ASSLQVPSYNEQF
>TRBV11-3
ASSRDSSYEQY
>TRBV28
ASSDGQGYNYGYT
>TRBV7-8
ASSLAGGAEKLF
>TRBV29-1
SVERAGGPGLGTDTQY
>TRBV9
ASSVSSGTTTGELF
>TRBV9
ASSVERADTQY
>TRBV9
ASSSRTNYGYT